The 26 T cell receptor beta chains presented below share a single source sample, sequenced in a study of patients and donors after allogeneic stem cell transplantation. In TCRdb, the RT-PCR reads were re-called with MiXCR into one record per CDR3 protein. Of more than 850,000 distinct CDR3 sequences in the sample, roughly 18% are singletons; the top ten hold around 6%. The specimen was blood, either unsorted or a sorted T cell fraction (not recorded which). The origin of the receptors is a human donor who was either an allogeneic HSCT recipient or a stem cell or donor lymphocyte infusion donor (not recorded which). It is not recorded whose cells these are; they may come from a transplant donor.

The V and J genes are TRBV12-5 and TRBJ2-5; D unresolved. The CDR3 runs to 13 residues. Germline assignment: CDR1 LGHNT and CDR2 FRNRAP. V gave up 2 bases and J gave up 4 bases, with 8 bases separating them. CDR3 sequence (DNA): TGTGCTAGTGGTTTGCTGTCTGGAGAGACCCAGTACTTC. Protein product: CASGLLSGETQYF.

This sequence joins TRBV29-1 and TRBJ1-2; D call uncertain. CDR3 size: 14 residues. Trimming took off 3 bases at V and 4 bases at J, with 15 bases between the two ends. Germline CDR1 reads SQVTM; CDR2 reads ANQGSEA. The DNA of the CDR3 is TGCAGCGTTGATATTAGCCAAGGAGGCTATGGCTACACCTTC. Protein sequence: CSVDISQGGYGYTF.

This clonotype was detected only a few times. The CDR3 DNA reads as TGTGCCAGCAGTCCCCGCATGGGATACAATGAGCAGTTCTTC. Protein sequence: CASSPRMGYNEQFF. The rearrangement joins TRBV27 to TRBJ2-1; no definite D call. The V and J ends lost 5 bases and 4 bases respectively, with 12 bases between them. The CDR3 runs 14 residues. The germline gives CDR1 MNHEY, CDR2 SMNVEV (reference sequence).

The CDR3 DNA reads as TGCAGTGCCCTTAGCGGGAGGTACTACGAGCAGTACTTC. As protein: CSALSGRYYEQYF. V gene TRBV20-1 combines with J gene TRBJ2-7; TRBD2 matches at 10 bases. V shed 6 bases and J 3 bases; nucleotides not matched to a gene: 5. CDR1 and CDR2 from the germline V gene are DFQATT and SNEGSKA (reference sequence). This CDR3 is 13 amino acids long.

V is TRBV10-3 and J is TRBJ1-1; weak D call: TRBD1 (6 bases). The CDR3 has 15 residues. Germline V gene lookup returns CDR1 ENHRY and CDR2 SYGVKD. The V and J ends lost 5 bases and 3 bases respectively, with 16 bases between them. CDR3 amino acids: CAISSRQAGDTEAFF. The CDR3 DNA follows: TGTGCCATCAGTTCCCGACAGGCTGGGGACACTGAAGCTTTCTTT.

This chain uses TRBV5-4 with TRBJ2-7; a weak D match, TRBD1 (6 bases). V lost 3 bases and J lost 6, with 13 bases in between. The CDR3 length is 13 residues. Germline V gives CDR1 SGHNT, CDR2 YYREEE (reference sequence). For the CDR3, the DNA is TGTGCCAGCAGCTCCCAACAGGGTGGCGAGCAGTACTTC. It translates to CASSSQQGGEQYF.

This clonotype was seen at least ten times. The rearrangement links TRBV7-2 to TRBJ1-5; D is ambiguous. The V and J ends lost 1 base and 0 bases respectively, with 7 bases between them. This CDR3 is 15 amino acids long. Germline V CDR1 and CDR2: SGHTA, FQGNSA. CDR3 residues: CASSLVGDSNQPQHF. CDR3 nucleotides: TGTGCCAGCAGCTTAGTTGGGGATAGCAATCAGCCCCAGCATTTT.

The chain couples TRBV20-1 to TRBJ2-5, with D perhaps matching TRBD1 (6 bases). Trimming took 0 bases from V and 5 from J, leaving 19 bases between them. This CDR3 has 16 residues. Germline V gene sequence: CDR1 DFQATT, CDR2 SNEGSKA (reference sequence). In nucleotides, the CDR3 is TGCAGTGCTAGAGATCAGGCGGCCCAAAGGGGGGAGACCCAGTACTTC. It yields the protein CSARDQAAQRGETQYF.

This clonotype was observed a handful of times. The chain uses TRBV9 and TRBJ2-3; tentatively, D is TRBD2 (5 bases). Looked up from germline, CDR1 is SGDLS and CDR2 is YYNGEE. The CDR3 is 12 residues long. Trimming pared 3 bases from V and 6 bases from J, leaving 8 bases between. The CDR3 nucleotides are TGTGCCAGCAGCGGACTAAGCGATACGCAGTATTTT. Its protein product is CASSGLSDTQYF.

The rearrangement joins TRBV2 to TRBJ2-7; D may be TRBD1 (6 bases). Trimming removed 5 bases at V and 2 bases at J, with 13 bases between. There are 14 residues in the CDR3. From germline, CDR1 is SNHLY and CDR2 FYNNEI. The CDR3 DNA is TGTGCCAGCAGTCCCCAACGGACAGCCTACGAGCAGTACTTC. It translates to CASSPQRTAYEQYF.

This clonotype has ten or more counts. The CDR3 loop is CASSAKAGTPYGYTF. CDR3 nucleotides: TGTGCCAGCAGCGCAAAAGCCGGGACACCTTATGGCTACACCTTC. The chain uses TRBV9 and TRBJ1-2; D might be TRBD1 (6 bases). The CDR3 extends over 15 amino acids. V lost 3 bases to trimming and J lost 5 bases, with 17 bases between them. Germline assignment: CDR1 SGDLS and CDR2 YYNGEE. The full variable domain, with the rest looked up from reference TRBV9 and TRBJ1-2, is DSGVTQTPKHLITATGQRVTLRCSPRSGDLSVYWYQQSLDQGLQFLIQYYNGEERAKGNILERFSAQQFPDLHSELNLSSLELGDSALYFCASSAKAGTPYGYTFGSGTRLTVV.

V gene TRBV20-1 combines with J gene TRBJ2-3, with D possibly TRBD2 on 7 matching bases. Trimming took off 6 bases at V and 1 base at J, with 17 bases between the two ends. Looked up from germline, CDR1 is DFQATT and CDR2 is SNEGSKA (reference sequence). This CDR3 has 15 amino acids. The CDR3 bases are TGCAGTGCCCTGGGGGCTAGCGGACGCACAGATACGCAGTATTTT. Translated: CSALGASGRTDTQYF.

The chain links TRBV7-6 to TRBJ1-6; D is possibly TRBD1 (6 bases). The V gene's germline CDR1 is SGHVS and CDR2 FNYEAQ. V gave up 1 base and J gave up 10 bases, with 11 bases separating them. This CDR3 comprises 14 residues. For the CDR3, the DNA is TGTGCCAGCAGCTTAGACAGGGTCCGATCACCCCTCCACTTT. This encodes CASSLDRVRSPLHF.

This clonotype showed up just a few times. This chain links TRBV6-2 or TRBV6-3 with TRBJ1-1, with 7 bases aligning to TRBD1. This CDR3 comprises 13 residues. CDR1 MNHEY and CDR2 SVGEGT come from the germline V gene. J lost 6 bases, V lost 8 bases, and 9 bases had no gene match. CDR3: CASYTTGRPEAFF. CDR3 coding DNA: TGTGCCAGCTATACGACAGGGCGCCCTGAAGCTTTCTTT.

Written as DNA, the CDR3 is TGTGCCAGCAGTCGGACAGACAGGGAACGAGGCTACACCTTC. It codes for CASSRTDRERGYTF. This chain uses TRBV6-1 with TRBJ1-2, with 7 bases that match TRBD1. The CDR3 is 14 residues long. Germline V gives CDR1 MNHNS, CDR2 SASEGT. The trim removed 5 bases at V and 8 bases at J, leaving 11 bases unmatched.

This chain uses TRBV2 with TRBJ2-3; perhaps TRBD2 as D (6 bases). CDR1 and CDR2 from the germline V gene are SNHLY and FYNNEI. The CDR3 contains 14 residues. The V end lost 4 bases, the J end lost 2 bases, and 10 bases lay between the germline ends. This CDR3 reads CASSGRELTDTQYF. CDR3 sequence (DNA): TGTGCCAGCAGTGGGCGGGAACTCACAGATACGCAGTATTTT.

V and J are TRBV2 and TRBJ2-5; 9 bases fit TRBD1. V shed 10 bases and J 5 bases; nucleotides not matched to a gene: 2. The CDR3 is made up of 11 amino acids. Germline-derived CDR1 and CDR2 are SNHLY and FYNNEI. In nucleotides, the CDR3 is TGTGCCATCGGGACAGGGGAGACCCAGTACTTC. Translating gives CAIGTGETQYF.

The rearrangement joins TRBV6-1 to TRBJ2-1; 8 bases are shared with TRBD2. The V segment lost 6 bases and the J segment 8 bases; nucleotides outside the gene matches: 9. This CDR3 contains 14 residues. CDR1 is MNHNS and CDR2 is SASEGT in the germline V gene. The CDR3 spells CASSPGGARDEQFF. The CDR3 region has the DNA TGTGCCAGCAGCCCCGGGGGGGCTCGGGATGAGCAGTTCTTC.

V usage is TRBV10-3 and J usage is TRBJ2-3, with 9 bases matching TRBD2. V dropped 10 bases and J dropped 0; count of bases not matched to a gene: 11. CDR1 and CDR2 from the germline V gene are ENHRY and SYGVKD. This CDR3 region has 16 residues. The CDR3 is CATERGDGSSTDTQYF. CDR3 sequence (DNA): TGTGCCACAGAGCGGGGGGATGGTAGTAGCACAGATACGCAGTATTTT.

The chain joins TRBV9 to TRBJ2-7; D may be TRBD1 or TRBD2 (6 bases each). The V gene lost 4 bases and the J gene lost 6 bases, with 17 bases spanning the gap. This CDR3 region has 14 residues. Germline values: CDR1 SGDLS, CDR2 YYNGEE. DNA of the CDR3: TGTGCCAGCAGCCTTGGGGGGCAATCGGCCGAGCAGTACTTC. Encoded protein: CASSLGGQSAEQYF.

This clonotype was observed once. This clone may be a read error of a much larger clone one base away. The chain employs TRBV6-5 and TRBJ1-2; 9 nucleotides match TRBD1. This CDR3 region has 14 residues. The ends lost 2 bases at V and 4 bases at J; junction bases unmatched: 2. From germline, CDR1 is MNHEY and CDR2 SVGAGI. As DNA, the CDR3 is TGTGCCAGCAGTTACGAGGGACAGGGCTATGGCTACACCTTC. Translation gives CASSYEGQGYGYTF.

In its sample, this clonotype was seen a few times. The genes are TRBV7-8 and TRBJ2-2; D possibly corresponds to TRBD2 (5 bases). V was trimmed by 4 bases and J by 4 bases, leaving 19 bases between them. Germline V gene lookup returns CDR1 SGHVS and CDR2 FQNEAQ. This CDR3 spans 17 amino acids. The CDR3 DNA sequence: TGTGCCAGCAGCTCCTGGATTGAGGGCAGGCCCACCGGGGAGCTGTTTTTT. Amino acids: CASSSWIEGRPTGELFF.

In this sample, this clonotype turned up a few times. The chain recombines TRBV7-9 with TRBJ1-1; 7 bases map to TRBD1. With V trimmed by 5 bases and J by 2 bases, 8 bases remained unmatched. CDR1 and CDR2 from the germline V gene are SEHNR and FQNEAQ (reference sequence). CDR3 length: 15 amino acids. DNA of the CDR3: TGTGCCAGCAGCCCTGGGGACAGTTTAAACACTGAAGCTTTCTTT. Translated: CASSPGDSLNTEAFF.

The chain carries TRBV27 and TRBJ2-3; 10 nucleotides line up with TRBD2. V dropped 6 bases and J dropped 2; count of bases not matched to a gene: 11. The CDR3 sequence is 17 residues long. Germline assignment: CDR1 MNHEY and CDR2 SMNVEV (reference sequence). CDR3 sequence reads: CASSPNPGLAITDTQYF. The CDR3, as DNA: TGTGCCAGCAGCCCAAACCCGGGACTAGCGATCACAGATACGCAGTATTTT.

The chain has TRBV20-1 and TRBJ2-3; 10 bases map to TRBD2. With 2 bases clipped from V and 1 base from J, the junction kept 3 bases outside the gene matches. The germline V gene has CDR1 DFQATT and CDR2 SNEGSKA (reference sequence). This CDR3 has 15 amino acids. CDR3 DNA sequence: TGCAGTGCTAGATCCGGGACTAGCGGCACAGATACGCAGTATTTT. It codes for CSARSGTSGTDTQYF.

This clonotype turned up a few times. This chain uses TRBV5-5 with TRBJ1-6; D is perhaps TRBD1 (6 bases). The CDR3 spans 18 residues. Trimming left V 0 bases short and J 0 bases short, with 13 bases between. From germline, CDR1 is SGHKS and CDR2 YYEKEE (reference sequence). The CDR3, as DNA: TGTGCCAGCAGCTTGGGACAGGCACAAAGCTCCTATAATTCACCCCTCCACTTT. It specifies CASSLGQAQSSYNSPLHF. Based on the CDR3 plus reference TRBV5-5 and TRBJ1-6, the full variable domain is DAGVTQSPTHLIKTRGQQVTLRCSPISGHKSVSWYQQVLGQGPQFIFQYYEKEERGRGNFPDRFSARQFPNYSSELNVNALLLGDSALYLCASSLGQAQSSYNSPLHFGNGTRLTVT.